The 16 T cell receptor beta chains reported below all come from one sample, sequenced in a study of T cell repertoires in cytomegalovirus infection. Using its own MiXCR run on the reads, TCRdb lists one record per CDR3 protein. Found here are around 740,000 distinct CDR3 sequences, 35% of them singletons; the top ten hold under 3.5%. Sequencing was carried out using PBMCs. These receptors were obtained from a human donor in good health (CMV status not recorded). Some clones in this sample may be carry-over from other donors' samples.

Concerning this clonotype: One end of the junction does not line up with germline, which may come from a read error. The CDR3 DNA sequence: TGTGCCAGCAGCCCCGCCTGGGGGGACAACGAGAAGTACTTC. As protein: CASSPAWGDNEKYF. The chain recombines TRBV7-2 with TRBJ2-7, with D perhaps matching TRBD1 or TRBD2 (6 bases each). Germline loops: CDR1 SGHTA, CDR2 FQGNSA. This CDR3 contains 14 residues. Full variable domain (rest looked up from reference TRBV7-2 and TRBJ2-7): GAGVSQSPSNKVTEKGKDVELRCDPISGHTALYWYRQSLGQGLEFLIYFQGNSAPDKSGLPSDRFSAERTGGSVSTLTIQRTQQEDSAVYLCASSPAWGDNEKYFGPGTRLTVT.

The chain couples TRBV7-3 to TRBJ1-3; D may be TRBD1 (5 bases). V dropped 1 base and J dropped 0 bases, with 7 bases sitting between them. Germline CDR1 and CDR2: SGHTA and FQGTGA. The CDR3 spans 15 residues. The CDR3 is CASSLNGGSGNTIYF. DNA of the CDR3: TGTGCCAGCAGCTTAAATGGGGGCTCTGGAAACACCATATATTTT.

This clonotype came up a few times. The rearrangement uses TRBV5-7 and TRBJ2-3, with D unresolved. Being an ORF, TRBV5-7 has a function that is uncertain. The V end was cut by 0 bases, the J end by 4 bases, with 12 bases between. The CDR3 is 15 residues long. The CDR3 protein is CASSLVCVMADTQYF. DNA for the CDR3: TGTGCCAGCAGCTTGGTTTGTGTCATGGCAGATACGCAGTATTTT.

This clonotype was seen a handful of times. This chain connects TRBV7-8 to TRBJ1-4, with 8 positions matching TRBD1. CDR3 length equals 15 residues. Looked up from germline, CDR1 is SGHVS and CDR2 is FQNEAQ. V gave up 3 bases and J gave up 1 base; unmatched junction bases: 1. This CDR3 reads CASSFRGRTNEKLFF. In DNA, the CDR3 is TGTGCCAGCAGCTTCAGGGGGCGAACTAATGAAAAACTGTTTTTT.

The rearrangement links TRBV29-1 to TRBJ2-7; no firm D call. The CDR3 contains 12 residues. Trimming left V 7 bases short and J 5 bases short, with 15 bases between. Germline lookup yields CDR1 SQVTM and CDR2 ANQGSEA. The CDR3 region is CSGKDWRNEQYF. CDR3 DNA sequence: TGCAGCGGGAAGGATTGGAGAAACGAGCAGTACTTC.

This clonotype was recorded a few times. V is TRBV7-2 and J is TRBJ1-5; D may be TRBD1 (6 bases). This CDR3 is built from 14 residues. Trimming stripped 5 bases from V and 7 bases from J, with 15 bases between. From germline, CDR1 is SGHTA and CDR2 FQGNSA. CDR3 sequence (DNA): TGTGCCAGCAGCCAGGGGAGGTCGCGCCAGCCCCAGCATTTT. Its protein product is CASSQGRSRQPQHF. Full variable domain (missing parts from reference TRBV7-2 and TRBJ1-5): GAGVSQSPSNKVTEKGKDVELRCDPISGHTALYWYRQSLGQGLEFLIYFQGNSAPDKSGLPSDRFSAERTGGSVSTLTIQRTQQEDSAVYLCASSQGRSRQPQHFGDGTRLSIL.

Regarding this clonotype: A read error may explain this, as a much larger clone is one base away. In this CDR3 the conserved last residue, phenylalanine or tryptophan, is missing, so a read error is likely. The chain links TRBV7-6 to TRBJ2-3; 9 bases fit TRBD2. Germline CDR1 SGHVS, CDR2 FNYEAQ. With 3 bases clipped from V and 0 bases from J, the junction kept 7 bases outside the gene matches. This CDR3 comprises 17 residues. The CDR3 DNA reads as TGTGCCAGCAGCTTGGGACTAGCAAAAACTAGCACAGATACGCAGTATTTG. The encoded protein is CASSLGLAKTSTDTQYL.

J is TRBJ2-7 and V is TRBV20-1; D perhaps matches TRBD1 (5 bases). Germline CDR1 and CDR2: DFQATT and SNEGSKA (reference sequence). The V and J ends lost 0 bases and 3 bases respectively, with 9 bases between them. The CDR3 extends over 13 amino acids. DNA for the CDR3: TGCAGTGCTAGAGATCCCAGGGACTACGAGCAGTACTTC. Protein sequence: CSARDPRDYEQYF.

The chain combines TRBV15 with TRBJ2-3; D is possibly TRBD1 (5 bases). The germline V gene has CDR1 LNHNV and CDR2 YYDKDF (reference sequence). The CDR3 sequence is 19 residues long. The V and J ends lost 0 bases and 2 bases respectively, with 21 bases between them. CDR3 loop: CATSREGAVSEYNTDTQYF. CDR3 nucleotides: TGTGCCACCAGCAGAGAAGGGGCCGTCAGCGAATACAACACAGATACGCAGTATTTT.

The chain carries TRBV24-1 and TRBJ2-2; TRBD2 matches 10 bases. V dropped 4 bases and J dropped 8; count of bases not matched to a gene: 9. The CDR3 sequence is 16 residues long. Germline V gives CDR1 KGHDR, CDR2 SFDVKD. The CDR3 here is CATSEAPASGGGELFF. DNA for the CDR3: TGTGCCACCAGTGAGGCCCCCGCTAGCGGGGGAGGGGAGCTGTTTTTT.

Comment on this clonotype: One end of the junction does not line up with germline, which may come from a read error. The rearrangement joins TRBV12-3 or TRBV12-4 to TRBJ1-2, with D unresolved. The CDR3 extends over 11 amino acids. CDR3 region: CSSRGPLGYTF. The DNA for the CDR3 is TGTTCCAGTCGCGGTCCCTTGGGCTACACCTTC.

This clonotype was counted between two and nine times. The J gene is TRBJ2-7, the V gene TRBV27; tentatively, D is TRBD2 (5 bases). Germline CDR1 is MNHEY and CDR2 is SMNVEV (reference sequence). This CDR3 is 16 amino acids long. The ends were cut back, 1 base at V and 0 bases at J, with 13 bases in the middle. The CDR3 DNA is TGTGCCAGCAGTTTATTAGGCAGCCTAGCCTCCTACGAGCAGTACTTC. Residues: CASSLLGSLASYEQYF.

This clonotype was observed a few times. This chain joins TRBV19 and TRBJ2-1, with unresolved D. Between the trimmed V and J ends, which lost 3 bases and 8 bases, there was a span of 14 bases. The germline V gene encodes CDR1 LNHDA and CDR2 SQIVND (reference sequence). The CDR3 runs to 14 residues. The CDR3 loop reads CASSIRSAGDEQFF. The CDR3 coding sequence is TGTGCCAGTAGTATCAGGTCGGCAGGAGATGAGCAGTTCTTC.

The chain has TRBV7-9 and TRBJ2-5; D tentatively fits TRBD1 or TRBD2 (6 bases each). Germline loops: CDR1 SEHNR, CDR2 FQNEAQ (reference sequence). Trimming pared 3 bases from V and 5 bases from J, leaving 13 bases between. This CDR3 has 14 amino acids. CDR3 sequence reads: CASSLGGAVETQYF. CDR3 DNA sequence: TGTGCCAGCAGCTTGGGGGGCGCGGTGGAGACCCAGTACTTC.

This clonotype has ten or more counts. This chain joins TRBV11-2 and TRBJ2-5; TRBD1 might be the D (6 bases). Germline V CDR1 and CDR2: SGHAT, FQNNGV. This CDR3 comprises 18 residues. V was pared by 1 base and J by 2 bases, with 20 bases between. CDR3 protein: CASSLGFGRRGWQETQYF. As DNA, the CDR3 is TGTGCCAGCAGCTTAGGCTTTGGTCGCAGGGGCTGGCAAGAGACCCAGTACTTC.

This rearrangement joins TRBV10-3 to TRBJ2-1; no definite D call. In germline, CDR1 is ENHRY, CDR2 SYGVKD. Trimming took 2 bases from V and 6 from J, leaving 8 bases between them. This CDR3 contains 13 residues. CDR3 in amino acids: CAISERPSNEQFF. DNA for the CDR3: TGTGCCATCAGTGAGAGACCTAGCAATGAGCAGTTCTTC.